This is a list of T cell receptor beta chains from one sample in a study of T cells after yellow fever vaccination. TCRdb re-called the 5' RACE reads with MiXCR, one entry per CDR3 protein. The sample records roughly 32,000 distinct CDR3 sequences, about 10% being singletons. Source: PBMCs, either bulk or a sorted T-cell subset (CD4+, CD8+, memory, or dextramer-sorted; not recorded which), taken less than 16 days after the first yellow fever vaccination. The source is a man younger than 35 who received the YFV17D yellow fever vaccine. Both conserved end residues are part of each CDR3. The D gene is left open where the match is weak. The size entry gives once, few, many or a size class.

cdr3_nt cdr3_aa d_call clone_size cdr3_length j_call v_call
TGCAGTGCTAGAGTAACGGGCGGGGGGCACAATGAGCAGTTCTTC CSARVTGGGHNEQFF TRBD2 many 15 TRBJ2-1 TRBV20-1
TGTGCCAGCAGTGAAACAGGGGGATATGGCTACACCTTC CASSETGGYGYTF TRBD1 few 13 TRBJ1-2 TRBV6-1
TGTGCCAGCAGCTTGATTGGGGTGGTCGTCTCCTACAATGAGCAGTTCTTC CASSLIGVVVSYNEQFF - many 17 TRBJ2-1 TRBV7-2
TGTGCCAGCAGTTACGGACATGGCAATCAGCCCCAGCATTTT CASSYGHGNQPQHF - many 14 TRBJ1-5 TRBV12-3/TRBV12-4
TGTGCTAGCAGCAGTGGAGGGGGGGCCTTCACACGGGGGACCCAGTACTTC CASSSGGGAFTRGTQYF - few 17 TRBJ2-5 TRBV7-7
TGTGCCAGCAGCCAAGTAGCGGGGGGCAACAATGAGCAGTTCTTC CASSQVAGGNNEQFF TRBD2 many 15 TRBJ2-1 TRBV4-2
TGCGCCAGCAGTCAATCTTGGGAGACCCAGTACTTC CASSQSWETQYF - many 12 TRBJ2-5 TRBV23-1
TGTGCCATCATGACTAGCGGGGGGCCTGATACGCAGTATTTT CAIMTSGGPDTQYF TRBD2 many 14 TRBJ2-3 TRBV10-3
TGTGCCAGCAGCATAGCGTTTGTAACCAAAAACATTCAGTACTTC CASSIAFVTKNIQYF - many 15 TRBJ2-4 TRBV3-1
TGTGCCAGCAGCTGGAGTTCTACGGGTTCACCCCTCCACTTT CASSWSSTGSPLHF - few 14 TRBJ1-6 TRBV28
TGTGCCAGCAGTTTAAGGCAGGACGAGCAGTACTTC CASSLRQDEQYF - many 12 TRBJ2-7 TRBV12-3/TRBV12-4
TGTGCCAGCAGCCCCCTCGGACAGGGGGGAACAGATACGCAGTATTTT CASSPLGQGGTDTQYF TRBD1 many 16 TRBJ2-3 TRBV7-2
TGCAGTGCTAGATCCCACCTCGGGGGGAGGGATGGCTACACCTTC CSARSHLGGRDGYTF - many 15 TRBJ1-2 TRBV20-1
TGTGCTAGCAGCGGGACCCACACCGGGGAGCTGTTTTTT CASSGTHTGELFF TRBD2 many 13 TRBJ2-2 TRBV7-7
TGTGCCAGCTCACCGCCAGAAGCCAAAAACATTCAGTACTTC CASSPPEAKNIQYF - many 14 TRBJ2-4 TRBV18